Shown below are 27 T cell receptor beta chains from a single sample sequenced in a study of shared T cell receptors in the human thymus. The protocol was immunoSEQ multiplex PCR, while the TCRdb copy is restricted to in-frame clones and leaves out a portion. The repertoire consists of 650,000 to 950,000 clones, with roughly 85% occurring once and the leading ten covering roughly 0.01%. These records were also assigned to another study, of human thymus T cells.

The specimen sequenced was thymocytes. Receptors were obtained from a girl under three years old with a congenital heart defect.

This clone was observed a few times. The chain combines TRBV19 with TRBJ1-1; 9 bases align to TRBD1. The ends lost 6 bases at V and 3 bases at J; junction bases unmatched: 5. In germline, CDR1 is LNHDA, CDR2 SQIVND (reference sequence). The CDR3 sequence is 14 residues long. The CDR3 here is CASSPDRGYTEAFF. The CDR3 DNA reads as TGTGCCAGTAGCCCCGACAGGGGGTACACTGAAGCTTTCTTT. Looking up the rest from reference TRBV19 and TRBJ1-1 gives the full variable domain: DGGITQSPKYLFRKEGQNVTLSCEQNLNHDAMYWYRQDPGQGLRLIYYSQIVNDFQKGDIAEGYSVSREKKESFPLTVTSAQKNPTAFYLCASSPDRGYTEAFFGQGTRLTVV.

The gene calls are TRBV7-6 and TRBJ2-2; 9 positions match TRBD2. V lost 1 base and J lost 0; bases outside the gene matches: 9. The CDR3 spans 19 residues. The germline V gene encodes CDR1 SGHVS and CDR2 FNYEAQ. DNA of the CDR3: TGTGCCAGCAGCTTAGGGGTAGCGGGGGATTTAGCGAACACCGGGGAGCTGTTTTTT. This translates into CASSLGVAGDLANTGELFF.

V and J are TRBV7-2 and TRBJ2-5; D unresolved. Germline V gene lookup returns CDR1 SGHTA and CDR2 FQGNSA. V lost 2 bases, J lost 5 bases, and 21 bases lay in between. The CDR3 extends over 17 amino acids. CDR3: CASSLSFEWRRRETQYF. The CDR3 bases are TGTGCCAGCAGCTTAAGTTTTGAGTGGCGGCGGCGGGAGACCCAGTACTTC.

This clone was recorded only once. The rearrangement links TRBV6-1 to TRBJ2-1, with a weak D call TRBD2 (6 bases). V was clipped by 1 base and J by 5 bases, with 9 bases between them. Germline V gives CDR1 MNHNS, CDR2 SASEGT. The CDR3 runs to 14 residues. CDR3 amino acids: CASSEGGVNNEQFF. CDR3 DNA sequence: TGTGCCAGCAGTGAAGGGGGGGTCAACAATGAGCAGTTCTTC.

The chain links TRBV9 to TRBJ2-3, with D perhaps TRBD2 (5 bases). The V end was cut by 10 bases, the J end by 7 bases, with 13 bases between. Germline assignment: CDR1 SGDLS and CDR2 YYNGEE. CDR3 length equals 11 residues. The CDR3: CAHQRGYTQYF. The CDR3 DNA sequence: TGTGCCCACCAACGGGGATATACGCAGTATTTT.

The rearrangement uses TRBV6-6 and TRBJ1-1, with TRBD1 matching over 7 bases. This CDR3 is 13 amino acids long. From germline, CDR1 is MNHNY and CDR2 SVGAGI (reference sequence). V lost 5 bases to trimming and J lost 4 bases; unmatched junction nucleotides: 4. CDR3 sequence reads: CASSKGAGTEAFF. As DNA, the CDR3 is TGTGCCAGCAGTAAGGGGGCTGGCACTGAAGCTTTCTTT.

J is TRBJ2-3 and V is TRBV27, with TRBD1 matching 10 bases. This CDR3 contains 17 residues. V lost 5 bases, J lost 5 bases, and 13 bases stayed unmatched. Per germline, CDR1 MNHEY and CDR2 SMNVEV (reference sequence). The CDR3 DNA sequence: TGTGCCAGCAGTCCGCGGAAGGGACAGGGGCTCCTAGATACGCAGTATTTT. Encoded protein: CASSPRKGQGLLDTQYF.

This sequence joins TRBV7-6 and TRBJ1-4; tentatively, D is TRBD1 (5 bases). CDR3 size: 19 residues. The V end was cut by 6 bases, the J end by 4 bases, with 27 bases between. Germline loops: CDR1 SGHVS, CDR2 FNYEAQ. Here the CDR3 reads CASSFLGHRSQLGNEKLFF. For the CDR3, the DNA is TGTGCCAGCAGTTTTCTAGGGCACAGGAGCCAACTGGGTAATGAAAAACTGTTTTTT.

The V and J genes are TRBV15 and TRBJ1-5, with a weak D call TRBD1 (5 bases). CDR3 size: 15 residues. V was pared by 5 bases and J by 4 bases, with 15 bases between. The germline V gene encodes CDR1 LNHNV and CDR2 YYDKDF (reference sequence). The CDR3 protein is CATSSNLYRNQPQHF. As DNA, the CDR3 is TGTGCCACCAGCTCGAACTTATACAGGAATCAGCCCCAGCATTTT.

The chain carries TRBV30 and TRBJ1-1; TRBD1 aligns across 7 bases. Germline CDR1 and CDR2: GTSNPN and SVGIG (reference sequence). The CDR3 loop spans 11 amino acids. With V trimmed by 8 bases and J by 3 bases, 3 bases remained unmatched. This CDR3 is CARGTDTEAFF. The CDR3 bases are TGTGCCCGGGGGACAGACACTGAAGCTTTCTTT.

As DNA, the CDR3 is TGTGCCAGCAGAATACAGGGGAACTCTGGAAACACCATATATTTT. As protein: CASRIQGNSGNTIYF. The chain combines TRBV28 with TRBJ1-3; TRBD1 matches 7 bases. The CDR3 consists of 15 residues. Trimming cost V 6 bases and J 0 bases; bases outside gene matches: 5. Germline V gene data show CDR1 as MDHEN and CDR2 as SYDVKM.

The chain carries TRBV6-5 and TRBJ1-2; D unclear. Trimming stripped 5 bases from V and 4 bases from J, with 8 bases between. There are 12 residues in the CDR3. Germline V lookup: CDR1 MNHEY, CDR2 SVGAGI. CDR3 sequence reads: CASSPSPYGYTF. In DNA, the CDR3 is TGTGCCAGCAGTCCAAGCCCCTATGGCTACACCTTC.

The DNA of the CDR3 is TGTGCCAGCAGCCTAACTAGCGATCACGAGCAGTACTTC. This codes for CASSLTSDHEQYF. This chain links TRBV7-9 with TRBJ2-7; 7 positions agree with TRBD2. Germline CDR1 SEHNR, CDR2 FQNEAQ (reference sequence). This CDR3 has 13 amino acids. With V trimmed by 5 bases and J by 5 bases, 6 bases remained unmatched.

This chain links TRBV14 with TRBJ2-5; 7 bases are a match to TRBD2. TRBJ2-7 explains the end of the DNA better; the J call may be wrong. This CDR3 spans 18 amino acids. CDR1 is SGHDN and CDR2 is FVKESK in the germline V gene. The CDR3 spells CASSQDPRTRFGVDEQYF. CDR3 nucleotides: TGTGCCAGCAGCCAAGACCCCCGGACTAGGTTCGGGGTAGACGAGCAGTACTTC.

This chain links TRBV9 with TRBJ1-6, with D possibly being TRBD1 (6 bases). The germline V gene has CDR1 SGDLS and CDR2 YYNGEE. The germline V and J ends were trimmed by 0 bases and 7 bases, with 17 bases remaining between them. This CDR3 comprises 17 residues. Here the CDR3 DNA reads TGTGCCAGCAGCGTAGCCCAAACCGGACAGCCGAATTCACCCCTCCACTTT. Translating it yields CASSVAQTGQPNSPLHF.

This clone was found once. The chain is built from TRBV6-1 and TRBJ1-4; D may be TRBD1 (6 bases). Germline values: CDR1 MNHNS, CDR2 SASEGT. CDR3 length: 14 amino acids. V was pared by 6 bases and J by 8 bases, with 16 bases between. CDR3 sequence (DNA): TGTGCCAGCAGCGATCCTAACAGGGACGAAAAACTGTTTTTT. It encodes CASSDPNRDEKLFF.

The V gene is TRBV14, the J gene TRBJ1-1; no firm D call. This CDR3 spans 16 amino acids. Germline V gene data show CDR1 as SGHDN and CDR2 as FVKESK. V lost 1 base, J lost 0 bases, and 12 bases lay in between. This CDR3 is CASSQGLRLLNTEAFF. As DNA, the CDR3 is TGTGCCAGCAGCCAAGGGTTGCGACTTTTGAACACTGAAGCTTTCTTT. Combining the CDR3 with reference TRBV14 and TRBJ1-1 gives the whole variable domain EAGVTQFPSHSVIEKGQTVTLRCDPISGHDNLYWYRRVMGKEIKFLLHFVKESKQDESGMPNNRFLAERTGGTYSTLKVQPAELEDSGVYFCASSQGLRLLNTEAFFGQGTRLTVV.

The gene calls are TRBV7-9 and TRBJ1-1; D may be TRBD1 (5 bases). Trimming pared 1 base from V and 6 bases from J, leaving 12 bases between. This CDR3 has 14 amino acids. Germline CDR1 is SEHNR and CDR2 is FQNEAQ (reference sequence). In DNA, the CDR3 is TGTGCCAGCAGCTTAGTGGTTTGGGGGGCTGAAGCTTTCTTT. Amino acid sequence: CASSLVVWGAEAFF.

The V call is TRBV28, the J call TRBJ1-1; TRBD1 is a possible D gene (5 bases). Trimming removed 1 base from V and 4 bases from J, with 19 bases in between. The CDR3 is 17 amino acids. The germline V gene has CDR1 MDHEN and CDR2 SYDVKM. CDR3 sequence reads: CASSLSIGWGAGTEAFF. CDR3 coding DNA: TGTGCCAGCAGTTTATCAATCGGGTGGGGCGCAGGCACTGAAGCTTTCTTT. Combining the CDR3 with reference TRBV28 and TRBJ1-1 gives the whole variable domain DVKVTQSSRYLVKRTGEKVFLECVQDMDHENMFWYRQDPGLGLRLIYFSYDVKMKEKGDIPEGYSVSREKKERFSLILESASTNQTSMYLCASSLSIGWGAGTEAFFGQGTRLTVV.

V usage is TRBV4-3 and J usage is TRBJ1-2; 7 bases agree with TRBD1. The germline gives CDR1 LGHNA, CDR2 YSLEER. The CDR3 spans 14 residues. V shed 2 bases and J 7 bases; nucleotides not matched to a gene: 7. CDR3 sequence: CASSQKTGRSGYTF. Written as DNA, the CDR3 is TGCGCCAGCAGCCAAAAGACAGGGAGGTCTGGCTACACCTTC.

The V call is TRBV19, the J call TRBJ2-3, with TRBD2 matching 12 bases. CDR1 LNHDA and CDR2 SQIVND come from the germline V gene (reference sequence). With 0 bases clipped from V and 6 bases from J, the junction kept 16 bases outside the gene matches. The CDR3 contains 20 residues. This chain's CDR3 is CASSIDSSNILAGGPDTQYF. Written as DNA, the CDR3 is TGTGCCAGTAGTATAGATTCCTCGAATATCCTAGCGGGGGGGCCTGATACGCAGTATTTT.

V usage is TRBV6-9 and J usage is TRBJ1-3; D may be TRBD1 (5 bases). V gave up 6 bases and J gave up 0 bases, with 18 bases separating them. The CDR3 is 17 residues long. Germline CDR1 reads MNHGY; CDR2 reads SVAAGI. The CDR3: CASRPWTCRHSGNTIYF. CDR3 bases: TGTGCCAGCAGACCTTGGACATGCCGTCACTCTGGAAACACCATATATTTT.

The V gene is TRBV6-1, the J gene TRBJ1-1; tentatively, D is TRBD1 (5 bases). Trimming cost V 1 base and J 5 bases, with 11 bases left between them. The CDR3 totals 14 residues. The germline V gene encodes CDR1 MNHNS and CDR2 SASEGT. DNA of the CDR3: TGTGCCAGCAGTGAAGTGGGGGGATGGACTGAAGCTTTCTTT. This translates into CASSEVGGWTEAFF.

The chain employs TRBV4-2 and TRBJ2-3; 14 bases are shared with TRBD2. V was clipped by 1 base and J by 3 bases; unmatched bases: 6. Germline loops: CDR1 LGHNA, CDR2 YNFKEQ. The CDR3 runs to 18 residues. The CDR3 region has the DNA TGTGCCAGCAGCCAAGGACCAAGGACTAGCGGGGGGACAGATACGCAGTATTTT. This gives the protein CASSQGPRTSGGTDTQYF.

The chain joins TRBV19 to TRBJ2-1; 7 bases agree with TRBD2. This CDR3 region has 17 residues. The V gene end was trimmed by 1 base and the J gene end by 0 bases; junction bases not matched to a gene: 6. Per germline, CDR1 LNHDA and CDR2 SQIVND (reference sequence). Written as DNA, the CDR3 is TGTGCCAGTAGTATAGGGGGGGGGTTTGGCTCCTACAATGAGCAGTTCTTC. Translated: CASSIGGGFGSYNEQFF.

The sample holds one count of this clone. This chain connects TRBV6-1 to TRBJ1-5; 7 nucleotides agree with TRBD1. The CDR3 is 19 residues long. Germline V CDR1 and CDR2: MNHNS, SASEGT. V gave up 6 bases and J gave up 1 base; unmatched junction bases: 18. The CDR3 DNA is TGTGCCAGCAGGGAACCAAACAGAGACTCAGGGGGAAGCAATCAGCCCCAGCATTTT. Protein sequence: CASREPNRDSGGSNQPQHF.

This clone turned up a few times. V gene TRBV19 combines with J gene TRBJ1-3; no firm D call. V was clipped by 5 bases and J by 0 bases, with 14 bases between them. This CDR3 comprises 16 residues. CDR1 is LNHDA, CDR2 SQIVND, per germline (reference sequence). The DNA of the CDR3 is TGTGCCAGTAGTGCCCTTGACTGGAACTCTGGAAACACCATATATTTT. Translated: CASSALDWNSGNTIYF. The whole variable domain, remainder taken from reference TRBV19 and TRBJ1-3, is DGGITQSPKYLFRKEGQNVTLSCEQNLNHDAMYWYRQDPGQGLRLIYYSQIVNDFQKGDIAEGYSVSREKKESFPLTVTSAQKNPTAFYLCASSALDWNSGNTIYFGEGSWLTVV.